This paragraph reports one T cell receptor (beta chain). This sample is part of a study of blood T cell repertoires in COVID-19. Study background: Acute-phase and convalescent COVID-19 samples originated in the United States, Italy and Spain. From T cells, B-cell-depleted T cells, or PBMCs came the material, which was cDNA or gDNA.

As originally analysed: It was from reference gene primer amplification that nucleated cell counts were estimated. The repertoire was sequenced with immunoSEQ multiplex PCR; TCRdb's copy has only in-frame clones and lacks some. From that table come the V and J calls and clone size; the DNA was used to work out D and trimming. Here the sample spans about 230,000 clones, 80% to 90% being singletons. V lost 4 bases and J 5 bases, leaving 15 bases between the germline ends. Germline assignment: CDR1 SGDLS and CDR2 YYNGEE. The length of the CDR3 is 15 residues. The rearrangement joins TRBV9 to TRBJ2-2, with a possible D match to TRBD1 (6 bases). The specimen sequenced was peripheral blood. The clonotype comes from a man aged 50 to 59 with COVID-19, enrolled during active disease. The CDR3 reads CASSSRGLKTGELFF. The CDR3 DNA is TGTGCCAGCAGCTCCAGGGGATTAAAGACCGGGGAGCTGTTTTTT.